A single sample gave rise to the 24 T cell receptor beta chains below, sequenced in a study of cytomegalovirus exposure and HLA in healthy donors. The PCR used 60 Vbeta and 13 Jbeta primers. Clones were read by immunoSEQ multiplex PCR, and TCRdb kept only the in-frame ones, dropping some. Of 200,000 or so clones listed, 78% are singletons. Input material: PBMCs. All receptors come from a woman in her thirties in good health and CMV-seropositive.

This clone showed up many times. This chain uses TRBV5-4 with TRBJ2-5; 11 nucleotides align to TRBD1. Germline trimming cut 4 bases from V and 4 bases from J; bases unmatched to any gene: 6. Germline CDR1 reads SGHNT; CDR2 reads YYREEE (reference sequence). This CDR3 comprises 15 residues. The CDR3 nucleotides read TGTGCCAGCAGCACCCGGACAGGGGGCTTAGAGACCCAGTACTTC. Translating gives CASSTRTGGLETQYF.

The rearrangement joins TRBV4-2 to TRBJ1-4; D ambiguous. CDR3 length: 14 amino acids. V shed 4 bases and J shed 2 bases, with 8 bases lying between them. Germline V gene sequence: CDR1 LGHNA, CDR2 YNFKEQ. Written as DNA, the CDR3 is TGTGCCAGCAGCCCCACGAGTACTAATGAAAAACTGTTTTTT. Encoded protein: CASSPTSTNEKLFF.

The chain links TRBV15 to TRBJ1-1; D is ambiguous. The CDR3 loop spans 15 amino acids. Per germline, CDR1 LNHNV and CDR2 YYDKDF (reference sequence). Trimming took off 1 base at V and 6 bases at J, with 15 bases between the two ends. Here the CDR3 DNA reads TGTGCCACCAGCAGAGGTGTGGGTCAGGCCGCTGAAGCTTTCTTT. Translating gives CATSRGVGQAAEAFF.

The chain is built from TRBV27 and TRBJ2-7, with D tentatively TRBD2 (6 bases). Germline V gene lookup returns CDR1 MNHEY and CDR2 SMNVEV (reference sequence). The CDR3 is 14 residues long. V was shortened by 3 bases and J by 12 bases, with 21 bases between the two germline ends. The CDR3 loop is CASSFGGAYPKWYF. The DNA of the CDR3 is TGTGCCAGCAGTTTTGGCGGGGCTTACCCTAAGTGGTACTTC.

The chain combines TRBV27 with TRBJ2-1; 7 bases agree with TRBD2. Germline CDR1 and CDR2: MNHEY and SMNVEV (reference sequence). The CDR3 is 14 residues long. V lost 4 bases and J lost 8; bases outside the gene matches: 8. The CDR3 sequence is CASSSREYIDEQFF. The CDR3 nucleotides read TGTGCCAGCAGTTCGCGGGAGTACATCGATGAGCAGTTCTTC.

The J gene is TRBJ2-3, the V gene TRBV25-1; 14 nucleotides match TRBD2. Germline loops: CDR1 MGHDK, CDR2 SYGVNS. The CDR3 spans 17 residues. After removal of 4 bases from V and 2 bases from J, the junction contained 5 bases not matched to a gene. The CDR3 region has the DNA TGTGCCAGCAGTGGGACTAGCGGGGGGCTTTTCACAGATACGCAGTATTTT. Amino acid sequence: CASSGTSGGLFTDTQYF.

This chain uses TRBV28 with TRBJ2-2; perhaps D is TRBD1 or TRBD2 (7 bases each). Germline loops: CDR1 MDHEN, CDR2 SYDVKM. The CDR3 runs 15 residues. V was trimmed by 6 bases and J by 5 bases, leaving 16 bases between them. CDR3 in amino acids: CASRLQGRGTGELFF. CDR3 DNA sequence: TGTGCCAGCAGATTACAGGGGCGGGGGACCGGGGAGCTGTTTTTT.

This chain links TRBV5-1 with TRBJ1-1; 8 bases fit TRBD1. In germline, CDR1 is SGHRS, CDR2 YFSETQ. Trimming cost V 1 base and J 1 base; bases outside gene matches: 3. The CDR3 loop spans 15 amino acids. The CDR3 reads CASSLRTGTNTEAFF. The CDR3 nucleotides read TGCGCCAGCAGCTTGAGGACAGGGACGAACACTGAAGCTTTCTTT.

The chain recombines TRBV5-6 with TRBJ1-5; 7 bases match TRBD1. This CDR3 contains 17 residues. J gave up 6 bases and V 5 bases, and 17 bases lay outside the gene matches. Germline CDR1 SGHDT, CDR2 YYEEEE. The CDR3 DNA reads TGTGCCAGCAGTTCCGGGACAGATGGTCGTTCGTCTCAGCCCCAGCATTTT. It is translated as CASSSGTDGRSSQPQHF.

The CDR3 here is CASSAGTLNYGYTF. CDR3 coding DNA: TGTGCCAGCAGCGCCGGGACACTGAACTATGGCTACACCTTC. The chain carries TRBV6-5 and TRBJ1-2; possibly TRBD1 for D (6 bases). Germline loops: CDR1 MNHEY, CDR2 SVGAGI. V was trimmed by 6 bases and J by 2 bases, leaving 13 bases between them. The CDR3 runs 14 residues.

The chain links TRBV28 to TRBJ1-1; D uncertain. Germline CDR1 MDHEN, CDR2 SYDVKM. This CDR3 spans 12 amino acids. With 6 bases removed from V and 0 bases from J, the gap between germline ends came to 5 bases. CDR3 DNA sequence: TGTGCCAGCAGACAGATGAACACTGAAGCTTTCTTT. This sequence encodes CASRQMNTEAFF.

J is TRBJ1-6 and V is TRBV2; D might be TRBD1 (6 bases). Per germline, CDR1 SNHLY and CDR2 FYNNEI. The V end lost 6 bases, the J end lost 10 bases, and 16 bases lay between the germline ends. CDR3 length equals 14 residues. CDR3 nucleotides: TGTGCCAGCAGGGAACAGGGTGAACCGTCACCCCTCCACTTT. This sequence encodes CASREQGEPSPLHF.

The chain uses TRBV5-4 and TRBJ1-1; TRBD1 aligns across 11 bases. J lost 4 bases, V lost 2 bases, and 7 bases had no gene match. The V gene's germline CDR1 is SGHNT and CDR2 YYREEE (reference sequence). This CDR3 region has 16 residues. The CDR3 here is CASSFSRGTGGTEAFF. The CDR3 DNA is TGTGCCAGCAGCTTTAGTCGCGGGACAGGGGGCACTGAAGCTTTCTTT. Variable domain in full (rest from reference TRBV5-4 and TRBJ1-1): ETGVTQSPTHLIKTRGQQVTLRCSSQSGHNTVSWYQQALGQGPQFIFQYYREEENGRGNFPPRFSGLQFPNYSSELNVNALELDDSALYLCASSFSRGTGGTEAFFGQGTRLTVV.

V is TRBV28 and J is TRBJ1-2, with a weak D call TRBD1 (6 bases). In germline, CDR1 is MDHEN, CDR2 SYDVKM. This CDR3 spans 14 amino acids. Trimming removed 2 bases at V and 8 bases at J, with 15 bases between. The CDR3 DNA sequence: TGTGCCAGCAGTTTAAACGGGGGGCCCAGGGGCTACACCTTC. It encodes CASSLNGGPRGYTF.

The gene calls are TRBV27 and TRBJ2-7; 7 bases agree with TRBD2. The CDR3 length is 14 residues. Looked up from germline, CDR1 is MNHEY and CDR2 is SMNVEV (reference sequence). After removal of 5 bases from V and 7 bases from J, the junction contained 11 bases not matched to a gene. In DNA form, the CDR3 reads TGTGCCAGCAGTAGGACTAGTTCGGATTGGGAGCAGTACTTC. Its translation is CASSRTSSDWEQYF.

The gene calls are TRBV19 and TRBJ2-2, with a weak D call TRBD1 (6 bases). V was shortened by 7 bases and J by 4 bases, with 19 bases between the two germline ends. The CDR3 has 16 amino acids. Looked up from germline, CDR1 is LNHDA and CDR2 is SQIVND (reference sequence). CDR3 nucleotide sequence: TGTGCCAGTATCCAAACGTGGGTACAGGGCACCGGGGAGCTGTTTTTT. Protein: CASIQTWVQGTGELFF. Full variable domain (remainder filled in from reference TRBV19 and TRBJ2-2): DGGITQSPKYLFRKEGQNVTLSCEQNLNHDAMYWYRQDPGQGLRLIYYSQIVNDFQKGDIAEGYSVSREKKESFPLTVTSAQKNPTAFYLCASIQTWVQGTGELFFGEGSRLTVL.

The chain has TRBV19 and TRBJ1-1; the D gene is possibly TRBD1 (5 bases). Germline assignment: CDR1 LNHDA and CDR2 SQIVND (reference sequence). The V end lost 6 bases, the J end lost 7 bases, and 9 bases lay between the germline ends. The CDR3 sequence is 11 residues long. In DNA form, the CDR3 reads TGTGCCAGTAGGTCGGACATTGAAGCTTTCTTT. This encodes CASRSDIEAFF.

The rearrangement links TRBV5-1 to TRBJ1-1; D ambiguous. Trimming took 6 bases from V and 0 from J, leaving 9 bases between them. The V gene's germline CDR1 is SGHRS and CDR2 YFSETQ. The length of the CDR3 is 13 residues. The CDR3 reads CASKLALNTEAFF. The CDR3 DNA follows: TGCGCCAGCAAATTGGCCCTGAACACTGAAGCTTTCTTT.

This chain joins TRBV4-2 and TRBJ1-2; D is perhaps TRBD1 (6 bases). The ends were cut back, 6 bases at V and 8 bases at J, with 22 bases in the middle. CDR3 size: 15 residues. CDR1 is LGHNA and CDR2 is YNFKEQ in the germline V gene. This CDR3 is CASRHTSTGLSGYTF. The CDR3 region has the DNA TGTGCCAGCAGACATACCTCAACAGGGCTTAGCGGCTACACCTTC.

The chain uses TRBV23-1 and TRBJ1-2, with D maybe TRBD1 (5 bases). TRBV23-1 is annotated as an ORF whose role is uncertain. The CDR3 loop spans 16 amino acids. The germline V and J ends were trimmed by 0 bases and 8 bases, with 19 bases remaining between them. Here the CDR3 DNA reads TGCGCCAGCAGTCAATCGGAACAGGCTATCCGATGCGGCTACACCTTC. Its translation: CASSQSEQAIRCGYTF.

In this sample, this clone turned up a few times. The chain links TRBV6-6 to TRBJ2-3; TRBD2 matches at 8 bases. Germline CDR1 reads MNHNY; CDR2 reads SVGAGI (reference sequence). With 8 bases clipped from V and 3 bases from J, the junction kept 7 bases outside the gene matches. The CDR3 consists of 14 residues. The CDR3 spells CASDGREATDTQYF. In nucleotides, the CDR3 is TGTGCCAGCGATGGGCGGGAGGCTACAGATACGCAGTATTTT.

The CDR3: CASGRDRGVEQFF. Here the CDR3 DNA reads TGTGCCAGCGGAAGGGACAGGGGGGTTGAGCAGTTCTTC. The gene calls are TRBV6-1 and TRBJ2-1; 11 bases map to TRBD1. V shed 8 bases, J shed 9 bases, and the junction held 6 bases outside the gene matches. The CDR3 is 13 residues long. CDR1 and CDR2 (germline): MNHNS, SASEGT.

This clone has a handful of counts. V usage is TRBV29-1 and J usage is TRBJ1-1; D is perhaps TRBD1 (6 bases). Germline V lookup: CDR1 SQVTM, CDR2 ANQGSEA. The CDR3 covers 13 residues. Trimming pared 6 bases from V and 5 bases from J, leaving 16 bases between. CDR3 loop: CSVSRGGATEAFF. CDR3 nucleotide sequence: TGCAGCGTCTCACGGGGGGGGGCTACTGAAGCTTTCTTT.

The V gene is TRBV5-1, the J gene TRBJ2-1; 11 nucleotides align to TRBD2. Unmatched junction bases numbered 2, after V lost 1 base and J lost 5 bases. This CDR3 spans 15 amino acids. Germline CDR1 reads SGHRS; CDR2 reads YFSETQ. The CDR3 DNA is TGCGCCAGCAGCTTGACTAGCGGGAGTCACAATGAGCAGTTCTTC. Translation: CASSLTSGSHNEQFF. The entire variable domain, with the rest obtained from reference TRBV5-1 and TRBJ2-1, is as follows: KAGVTQTPRYLIKTRGQQVTLSCSPISGHRSVSWYQQTPGQGLQFLFEYFSETQRNKGNFPGRFSGRQFSNSRSEMNVSTLELGDSALYLCASSLTSGSHNEQFFGPGTRLTVL.